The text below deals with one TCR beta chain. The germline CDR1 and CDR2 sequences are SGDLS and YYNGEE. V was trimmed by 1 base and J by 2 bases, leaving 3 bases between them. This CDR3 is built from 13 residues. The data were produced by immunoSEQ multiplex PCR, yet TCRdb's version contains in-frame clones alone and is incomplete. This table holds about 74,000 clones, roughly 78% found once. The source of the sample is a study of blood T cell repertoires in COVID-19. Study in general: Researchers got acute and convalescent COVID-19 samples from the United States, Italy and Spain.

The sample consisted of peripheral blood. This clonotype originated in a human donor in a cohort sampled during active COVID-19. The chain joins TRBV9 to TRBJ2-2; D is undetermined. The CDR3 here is CASSVHNTGELFF. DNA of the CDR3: TGTGCCAGCAGCGTACATAACACCGGGGAGCTGTTTTTT.